This is a list of T cell receptor beta chains from one sample in a study of a mutant IDH1 vaccine in newly diagnosed glioma. TCRdb's table, derived via immunoSEQ multiplex PCR, lists solely in-frame clones and lacks some. Of 33,000 or so clones listed, almost 80% are singletons. Their target antigens are unknown. Sequenced material: PBMCs, taken from a glioma patient whose treatment included an IDH1 peptide vaccine. The receptor source for this set is a woman in her 30s with glioma. Some clones in this sample may be carry-over from other donors' samples. CDR3s include the opening cysteine and the closing phenylalanine or tryptophan. A D gene is named only where the DNA matches it firmly. Rows may omit the clone size; those that give it use once, few, many or a size class.

J	D	size	V	DNA	CDR3
TRBJ2-7	-	few	TRBV9	TGTGCCAGCAGCGTAGCTACAGGGCCCTACGAGCAGTACTTC	CASSVATGPYEQYF
TRBJ1-5	-	-	TRBV19	TGTGCCAGTACTCGTGGATCGTATCAGCCCCAGCATTTT	CASTRGSYQPQHF
TRBJ1-5	TRBD1	-	TRBV5-6	TGTGCCAGCAGCTTGGGGCAGGGGGGTCAGCCCCAGCATTTT	CASSLGQGGQPQHF
TRBJ1-2	-	-	TRBV6-5	TGTGCCAGCAGTTATTGGGGTGGGGGGGAGACGAACGGCTACACCTTC	CASSYWGGGETNGYTF
TRBJ2-1	-	-	TRBV27	TGTGCCAGCAGTTTTCTGGCGGCAGGGGCCTACAATGAGCAGTTCTTC	CASSFLAAGAYNEQFF
TRBJ2-1	-	once	TRBV27	TGTGCCAGCAGTTTGCCCGGGACACGGATTAATGAGCAGTTCTTC	CASSLPGTRINEQFF
TRBJ2-5	-	-	TRBV28	TGTGCCAGCAGTCTCCAAGAGACCCAGTACTTC	CASSLQETQYF
TRBJ2-6	TRBD1	once	TRBV7-9	TGTGCCAGCAGCCTGGGACAGGCCTCCTCTGGGGCCAACGTCCTGACTTTC	CASSLGQASSGANVLTF
TRBJ2-1	TRBD2	-	TRBV14	TGTGCCAGCAGCCCCGGACTAGCGCATGAGCAGTTCTTC	CASSPGLAHEQFF
TRBJ1-2	TRBD1	-	TRBV9	TGTGCCAGCAGCGTAGTGGACAGGGGGCAGCATGGCTACACCTTC	CASSVVDRGQHGYTF
TRBJ1-5	-	-	TRBV19	TGTGCCAGTATTGGGGAGTGGTCAAGCAATCAGCCCCAGCATTTT	CASIGEWSSNQPQHF
TRBJ2-3	-	-	TRBV6-4	TGTGCCAGCAGTGACGGGGTGGGGGGCACAGATACGCAGTATTTT	CASSDGVGGTDTQYF
TRBJ2-7	-	-	TRBV2	TGTGCCAGCAGTGATTGGACCGAGGAGCAGTACTTC	CASSDWTEEQYF
TRBJ2-2	-	-	TRBV5-4	TGTGCCAGCAGCTTGGGGGTTAGCCTCACCGGGGAGCTGTTTTTT	CASSLGVSLTGELFF
TRBJ2-1	-	few	TRBV19	TGTGCCAGTACCCCCGGCAGTGTGACGAATGAGCAGTTCTTC	CASTPGSVTNEQFF
TRBJ2-7	-	-	TRBV4-2	TGTGCCAGCAGCCAAGATAAGGGACGACACAACGAGCAGTACTTC	CASSQDKGRHNEQYF
TRBJ2-1	TRBD2	-	TRBV18	TGTGCCAGCTCACCGGGACTAGCGGGAGACAATGAGCAGTTCTTC	CASSPGLAGDNEQFF
TRBJ2-7	-	-	TRBV30	TGTGCCTGGCGGGAAGAAGGGGGATGGTACCGCTACGAGCAGTACTTC	CAWREEGGWYRYEQYF
TRBJ2-3	TRBD1	-	TRBV30	TGTGCCTGGAGGGGCAGGGGGTGGAGCACAGATACGCAGTATTTT	CAWRGRGWSTDTQYF
TRBJ2-2	TRBD1	few	TRBV9	TGTGCCAGCAGCGTAGCCGTCGACAGGGAGTTAGGCGGGGAGCTGTTTTTT	CASSVAVDRELGGELFF
TRBJ2-7	TRBD1	-	TRBV29-1	TGCAGCGTCAGAGGGGGCGCGATTAACGAGCAGTACTTC	CSVRGGAINEQYF
TRBJ1-3	TRBD1	-	TRBV11-2	TGTGCCAGCAGGTCCATCCGGGACAGGGACCCGGGATCTGGAAACACCATATATTTT	CASRSIRDRDPGSGNTIYF
TRBJ2-3	-	-	TRBV9	TGTGCCAGCAGCGTACCCCGTGAGGTGGCATCAAGCACAGATACGCAGTATTTT	CASSVPREVASSTDTQYF